One sample yielded the 27 T cell receptor beta chains listed below, sequenced in a study of blood T cell repertoires in COVID-19. Assay: immunoSEQ multiplex PCR; the TCRdb copy retains only in-frame clones and omits some. The sample lists nearly 60,000 clones, more than 75% occurring once. What was sequenced was peripheral blood. The source of these receptors is a man aged 35-49 years with active COVID-19.

The chain couples TRBV10-2 to TRBJ2-7; a weak D match, TRBD1 (6 bases). In germline, CDR1 is WSHSY, CDR2 SAAADI. The CDR3 sequence is 13 residues long. Between the trimmed V and J ends, which lost 7 bases and 0 bases, there was a span of 10 bases. As DNA, the CDR3 is TGCGCCAGCATCAGAGGGGGCTCCTACGAGCAGTACTTC. Translation gives CASIRGGSYEQYF.

The chain couples TRBV28 to TRBJ1-2; unclear D gene. CDR1 and CDR2 (germline): MDHEN, SYDVKM. The CDR3 length is 16 residues. With 3 bases removed from V and 4 bases from J, the gap between germline ends came to 18 bases. The CDR3 is CASSFLIGAGGYGYTF. The CDR3 coding sequence is TGTGCCAGCAGTTTTCTAATAGGAGCCGGTGGCTATGGCTACACCTTC.

The CDR3 reads CASSQDELAGELFF. The CDR3 coding sequence is TGTGCCAGCAGCCAAGACGAGCTGGCCGGGGAGCTGTTTTTT. This sequence joins TRBV3-1 (or the pseudogene TRBV3-2) and TRBJ2-2; the D is unclear. V lost 0 bases to trimming and J lost 6 bases, with 8 bases between them. The germline V gene has CDR1 LGHDT and CDR2 YNNKEL (reference sequence). The CDR3 is made up of 14 amino acids.

CDR3: CASSQRAPYEQYF. DNA of the CDR3: TGTGCCAGTAGTCAGCGGGCGCCCTACGAGCAGTACTTC. This rearrangement joins TRBV19 to TRBJ2-7; a possible D gene is TRBD2 (6 bases). Trimming stripped 5 bases from V and 2 bases from J, with 10 bases between. From germline, CDR1 is LNHDA and CDR2 SQIVND (reference sequence). The length of the CDR3 is 13 residues.

This clone was observed a handful of times. J is TRBJ1-6 and V is TRBV4-1; D uncertain. Germline values: CDR1 MGHRA, CDR2 YSYEKL. CDR3 length: 16 amino acids. The V and J ends lost 8 bases and 5 bases respectively, with 19 bases between them. The CDR3 is CASRDPWRRHNSPLHF. Written as DNA, the CDR3 is TGCGCCAGCCGGGATCCCTGGCGAAGGCATAATTCACCCCTCCACTTT.

A remark on this clone: One end of the junction fails to match germline, which may point to a read error. This chain links TRBV7-7 with TRBJ2-1, with 14 bases lining up with TRBD2. Germline CDR1 reads SSHAT; CDR2 reads FNYEAQ (reference sequence). The CDR3 has 15 residues. CDR3 sequence reads: CASSLTSGREDEQFF. As DNA, the CDR3 is TGTGCTAGCAGCTTGACTAGCGGGAGGGAGGATGAGCAGTTCTTC.

The chain has TRBV15 and TRBJ1-5; TRBD1 agrees at 8 bases. The J segment lost 3 bases and the V segment lost 3 bases, leaving 7 bases of the junction unmatched. CDR1 is LNHNV, CDR2 YYDKDF, per germline (reference sequence). The CDR3 totals 16 residues. The CDR3 loop reads CATSSRQGRNNQPQHF. CDR3 sequence (DNA): TGTGCCACCAGCAGCCGACAGGGGAGAAACAATCAGCCCCAGCATTTT.

The chain is built from TRBV18 and TRBJ2-7; 12 bases line up with TRBD2. CDR3 length: 17 residues. CDR1 and CDR2 from the germline V gene are KGHSH and LQKENI. Losses at the gene ends were 6 bases for V and 0 bases for J; bases not matched to a gene: 9. CDR3 nucleotides: TGTGCCAGCTCCCAAACGCTAGCGGGAGGGAGCTCCTACGAGCAGTACTTC. Translation: CASSQTLAGGSSYEQYF.

A few counts support this clone. This chain joins TRBV3-1 (or the pseudogene TRBV3-2) and TRBJ2-7; D unclear. This CDR3 has 11 residues. V was shortened by 2 bases and J by 4 bases, with 3 bases between the two germline ends. Germline CDR1 reads LGHDT; CDR2 reads YNNKEL (reference sequence). The chain's CDR3 is CASSQIYEQYF. CDR3 nucleotide sequence: TGTGCCAGCAGCCAAATATACGAGCAGTACTTC.

As DNA, the CDR3 is TGTGCCAGTAGTATTGGGGGGGGAGGGAGAGGCTACAATGAGCAGTTCTTC. The encoded protein is CASSIGGGGRGYNEQFF. V gene TRBV19 combines with J gene TRBJ2-1; 7 nucleotides line up with TRBD2. The CDR3 is 17 residues long. Germline V gene data show CDR1 as LNHDA and CDR2 as SQIVND (reference sequence). The ends lost 3 bases at V and 3 bases at J; junction bases unmatched: 11.

As for this clone: The same CDR3 is also encoded by other DNA sequences in this sample. The chain combines TRBV11-2 with TRBJ2-5; 10 bases align to TRBD1. Germline CDR1 is SGHAT and CDR2 is FQNNGV. This CDR3 has 16 amino acids. Trimming at V came to 4 bases and at J to 0 bases, leaving 5 bases not matched to a gene. The CDR3 region is CASSSRDRGHQETQYF. In nucleotides, the CDR3 is TGTGCCAGCAGCTCACGAGACAGGGGGCACCAAGAGACCCAGTACTTC. Supplemented by reference TRBV11-2 and TRBJ2-5, the full variable domain reads EAGVAQSPRYKIIEKRQSVAFWCNPISGHATLYWYQQILGQGPKLLIQFQNNGVVDDSQLPKDRFSAERLKGVDSTLKIQPAKLEDSAVYLCASSSRDRGHQETQYFGPGTRLLVL.

This rearrangement joins TRBV18 to TRBJ1-1, with TRBD1 matching 8 bases. Germline CDR1 KGHSH, CDR2 LQKENI. The length of the CDR3 is 15 residues. V lost 5 bases and J lost 5; bases outside the gene matches: 10. The CDR3 coding sequence is TGTGCCAGCTCATATTCCACAGGGGGGATGACTGAAGCTTTCTTT. Translating gives CASSYSTGGMTEAFF.

The chain joins TRBV28 to TRBJ2-5; tentatively, D is TRBD2 (5 bases). CDR1 is MDHEN, CDR2 SYDVKM, per germline. V gave up 10 bases and J gave up 5 bases, with 14 bases separating them. The length of the CDR3 is 12 residues. The CDR3 DNA reads as TGTGCCATTGCCAATGAGGGCGAGACCCAGTACTTC. Its translation is CAIANEGETQYF.

V is TRBV7-3 and J is TRBJ2-7; 10 bases are a match to TRBD2. J was trimmed by 5 bases and V by 2 bases; bases with no gene match: 6. CDR1 is SGHTA, CDR2 FQGTGA, per germline. The CDR3 has 15 amino acids. The CDR3 DNA follows: TGTGCCAGCAGCTTACCCTCTAGCGGGAGTAACGAGCAGTACTTC. It translates to CASSLPSSGSNEQYF.

V and J are TRBV29-1 and TRBJ2-7; D is perhaps TRBD1 (6 bases). With 2 bases removed from V and 0 bases from J, the gap between germline ends came to 14 bases. Germline lookup yields CDR1 SQVTM and CDR2 ANQGSEA. The CDR3 loop spans 15 amino acids. The CDR3 DNA reads TGCAGCGTTGAATTTGACAGGCCCAACTCCTACGAGCAGTACTTC. Protein product: CSVEFDRPNSYEQYF.

In its sample, this clone was seen a few times. This chain connects TRBV7-8 to TRBJ1-1; no clear D. The V gene lost 2 bases and the J gene lost 5 bases, with 15 bases spanning the gap. Germline CDR1 is SGHVS and CDR2 is FQNEAQ. This CDR3 comprises 15 residues. The CDR3 DNA reads TGTGCCAGCAGCTTATCCGGGTCCAGTGGGACTGAAGCTTTCTTT. Protein sequence: CASSLSGSSGTEAFF.

This clone was recorded a few times. This sequence joins TRBV28 and TRBJ2-5, with TRBD2 matching 14 bases. With 4 bases clipped from V and 4 bases from J, the junction kept 11 bases outside the gene matches. The CDR3 contains 18 residues. Germline-derived CDR1 and CDR2 are MDHEN and SYDVKM. The CDR3 DNA reads as TGTGCCAGCAGTTCAAGACTAGCGGGAGGGCCTTTCTCAGAGACCCAGTACTTC. Translating it yields CASSSRLAGGPFSETQYF. The whole variable domain, remainder taken from reference TRBV28 and TRBJ2-5, is DVKVTQSSRYLVKRTGEKVFLECVQDMDHENMFWYRQDPGLGLRLIYFSYDVKMKEKGDIPEGYSVSREKKERFSLILESASTNQTSMYLCASSSRLAGGPFSETQYFGPGTRLLVL.

The gene calls are TRBV7-2 and TRBJ1-4; D perhaps matches TRBD1 (5 bases). The CDR3 contains 15 residues. The V end lost 1 base, the J end lost 7 bases, and 13 bases lay between the germline ends. Germline V lookup: CDR1 SGHTA, CDR2 FQGNSA. CDR3 sequence (DNA): TGTGCCAGCAGCTTAGGTACAGGCTTGGGTGAAAAACTGTTTTTT. Translating gives CASSLGTGLGEKLFF.

CDR3 residues: CASSLAGGPHNEKLFF. The CDR3 DNA follows: TGCGCCAGCAGCTTGGCCGGAGGACCGCATAATGAAAAACTGTTTTTT. The chain carries TRBV5-1 and TRBJ1-4; D is ambiguous. The CDR3 extends over 16 amino acids. The germline V gene encodes CDR1 SGHRS and CDR2 YFSETQ. The V gene lost 0 bases and the J gene lost 4 bases, with 13 bases spanning the gap.

J is TRBJ2-5 and V is TRBV19; D is unresolved. Germline values: CDR1 LNHDA, CDR2 SQIVND (reference sequence). With 7 bases removed from V and 2 bases from J, the gap between germline ends came to 5 bases. This CDR3 is 11 amino acids long. The CDR3 here is CASTDQETQYF. In nucleotides, the CDR3 is TGTGCCAGTACAGATCAAGAGACCCAGTACTTC.

The chain recombines TRBV5-1 with TRBJ2-7; D is unresolved. Trimming cost V 4 bases and J 0 bases, with 11 bases left between them. Germline V gene sequence: CDR1 SGHRS, CDR2 YFSETQ. This CDR3 has 14 amino acids. The CDR3, as DNA: TGCGCCAGCAGCACTGACGGAGTCTCCTACGAGCAGTACTTC. It translates to CASSTDGVSYEQYF. The full variable domain, rest sourced from reference TRBV5-1 and TRBJ2-7, is KAGVTQTPRYLIKTRGQQVTLSCSPISGHRSVSWYQQTPGQGLQFLFEYFSETQRNKGNFPGRFSGRQFSNSRSEMNVSTLELGDSALYLCASSTDGVSYEQYFGPGTRLTVT.

The chain recombines TRBV25-1 with TRBJ2-4, with 7 positions matching TRBD1. The CDR3 sequence is 15 residues long. Germline V gene lookup returns CDR1 MGHDK and CDR2 SYGVNS. J was trimmed by 5 bases and V by 2 bases; bases with no gene match: 6. The CDR3 protein is CASSETGQTQNIQYF. The CDR3, as DNA: TGTGCCAGCAGTGAAACGGGACAGACTCAAAACATTCAGTACTTC.

The chain couples TRBV28 to TRBJ1-2; 7 positions match TRBD1. The CDR3 is made up of 11 amino acids. Trimming took 7 bases from V and 4 from J; bases not matched to a gene: 0. Germline values: CDR1 MDHEN, CDR2 SYDVKM. CDR3 nucleotide sequence: TGTGCCAGCAACAGGGGCTATGGCTACACCTTC. Protein product: CASNRGYGYTF.

This clone was seen a handful of times. The V and J genes are TRBV27 and TRBJ2-3; a weak D match, TRBD2 (6 bases). Germline V CDR1 and CDR2: MNHEY, SMNVEV (reference sequence). Trimming pared 5 bases from V and 5 bases from J, leaving 11 bases between. CDR3 size: 13 residues. The CDR3 protein is CASSQGREDTQYF. The CDR3 DNA reads TGTGCCAGCAGTCAAGGGCGGGAAGATACGCAGTATTTT.

The V gene is TRBV4-1, the J gene TRBJ2-7, with TRBD1 identical over 8 bases. The trim removed 3 bases at V and 2 bases at J, leaving 6 bases unmatched. The length of the CDR3 is 15 residues. CDR1 and CDR2 (germline): MGHRA, YSYEKL. This CDR3 reads CASSQAPGQAYEQYF. CDR3 DNA: TGCGCCAGCAGCCAGGCTCCGGGACAGGCCTACGAGCAGTACTTC.

V usage is TRBV5-1 and J usage is TRBJ2-3; 8 nucleotides align to TRBD1. V lost 0 bases to trimming and J lost 3 bases; unmatched junction nucleotides: 6. CDR1 SGHRS and CDR2 YFSETQ come from the germline V gene. CDR3 length: 16 residues. In nucleotides, the CDR3 is TGCGCCAGCAGCTTGGCCGGGGACAGGCCAACAGATACGCAGTATTTT. This translates into CASSLAGDRPTDTQYF.

The V call is TRBV5-1, the J call TRBJ2-3, with a tentative D call TRBD1 (6 bases). Deletions cut 0 bases from V and 3 bases from J, with 8 bases between. The CDR3 is 14 amino acids. From germline, CDR1 is SGHRS and CDR2 YFSETQ. The DNA for the CDR3 is TGCGCCAGCAGCTTGGCTGGACAGACAGATACGCAGTATTTT. It specifies CASSLAGQTDTQYF.